A single sample gave rise to the 5 T cell receptor beta chains below, sequenced in a study of control samples from healthy donors and cancer patients. Repertoires were generated with immunoSEQ multiplex PCR, while TCRdb's copy carries only in-frame clones and drops some. Among 150,000 or so clones listed, 94% were seen once. The sequenced material came from blood. All receptors come from a man aged 35-49 years in good health.

The rearrangement links TRBV18 to TRBJ2-1, with 11 bases matching TRBD2. The CDR3 sequence is 15 residues long. Germline V gene lookup returns CDR1 KGHSH and CDR2 LQKENI. J lost 1 base, V lost 5 bases, and 1 base had no gene match. The CDR3 here is CASSTSGSSYNEQFF. CDR3 nucleotide sequence: TGTGCCAGCTCAACTAGCGGGAGTTCCTACAATGAGCAGTTCTTC. Full variable domain (missing parts from reference TRBV18 and TRBJ2-1): NAGVMQNPRHLVRRRGQEARLRCSPMKGHSHVYWYRQLPEEGLKFMVYLQKENIIDESGMPKERFSAEFPKEGPSILRIQQVVRGDSAAYFCASSTSGSSYNEQFFGPGTRLTVL.

The V call is TRBV27, the J call TRBJ1-4; tentative D call: TRBD1 (5 bases). Germline assignment: CDR1 MNHEY and CDR2 SMNVEV (reference sequence). The CDR3 is 16 amino acids. Deletions cut 5 bases from V and 4 bases from J, with 17 bases between. CDR3 nucleotides: TGTGCCAGCAGTCCAGGGACCGCAGCCCTTAATGAAAAACTGTTTTTT. The encoded protein is CASSPGTAALNEKLFF.

The chain has TRBV3-1 (or the pseudogene TRBV3-2) and TRBJ2-2; D might be TRBD1 or TRBD2, each matching 6 bases. V lost 3 bases and J lost 2, with 10 bases in between. The CDR3 consists of 15 residues. Germline loops: CDR1 LGHDT, CDR2 YNNKEL (reference sequence). CDR3 loop: CASSQGGTNTGELFF. CDR3 coding DNA: TGTGCCAGCAGCCAGGGCGGGACAAACACCGGGGAGCTGTTTTTT.

J is TRBJ2-3 and V is TRBV3-1 (or the pseudogene TRBV3-2), with D possibly being TRBD1 or TRBD2 (5 bases each). This CDR3 is built from 13 residues. The germline gives CDR1 LGHDT, CDR2 YNNKEL (reference sequence). Trimming cost V 1 base and J 6 bases, with 8 bases left between them. The CDR3 loop is CASSQGGWDTQYF. CDR3 DNA: TGTGCCAGCAGCCAAGGGGGGTGGGATACGCAGTATTTT.

The rearrangement joins TRBV6-4 to TRBJ1-1; TRBD1 might be the D (5 bases). In germline, CDR1 is MRHNA, CDR2 SNTAGT. The CDR3 is 13 amino acids. The germline V and J ends were trimmed by 6 bases and 0 bases, with 8 bases remaining between them. DNA for the CDR3: TGTGCCAGCAGCATAGGGGTGAACACTGAAGCTTTCTTT. Protein product: CASSIGVNTEAFF.